This T cell receptor (beta chain) was identified during a study of pediatric ulcerative colitis. Findings of the study overall: This repertoire reflects total lymphocytes rather than subpopulations like regulatory T cells. Acute severe colitis showed lower rectal diversity from clonal expansions.

V dropped 3 bases and J dropped 9 bases, with 19 bases sitting between them. Germline lookup yields CDR1 SGDLS and CDR2 YYNGEE. The CDR3 is 15 residues long. As to this clone: Its antigen is still unknown.

During colonoscopy, one to two rectal pinch biopsies were collected. Method: immunoSEQ multiplex PCR; TCRdb's copy keeps in-frame clones and lacks some. The top ten hold 0.74% of the sample, which has 36,000 or so clones, 55% to 85% seen once. Sequencing was performed on gut tissue. The TCR comes from a boy younger than 18 with moderate ulcerative colitis. The genes are TRBV9 and TRBJ2-1, with a tentative D call TRBD1 (6 bases). The CDR3 here is CASSADQGYWSEQFF. CDR3 bases: TGTGCCAGCAGCGCCGACCAGGGGTACTGGAGTGAGCAGTTCTTC.